A selection of T cell receptor beta chains follows, all from one sample in a study of neoadjuvant anti-PD-1 for oral cavity cancer. The table came from immunoSEQ multiplex PCR; TCRdb's copy has only in-frame clones and leaves some out. This table has 55,000 to 80,000 clones, 86% appearing once. The sequencing here drew on PBMCs, taken after nivolumab (anti-PD-1) treatment. Every receptor here comes from a person aged 35-79 years with oral cavity squamous cell carcinoma. Each CDR3 is given with its conserved first and last residue. The D gene is left open where the match is weak. Rows give clone size only sometimes, using once, few, many, or a class for an expanded clone.

>.|.|TRBJ2-7|TRBV5-4
TGTGCCAGCAGCGCGGGCGGCGGAAACGGTCCCTACGAGCAGTACTTC
CASSAGGGNGPYEQYF
>TRBD2|.|TRBJ2-1|TRBV11-2
TGTGCCAGCAGCCGTCTAGCGGGGTCCTACAATGAGCAGTTCTTC
CASSRLAGSYNEQFF
>TRBD2|once|TRBJ2-1|TRBV13
TGTGCCAGCAGCTTAATAGGCCTAGCGGGTGCTAGCTCCTACAATGAGCAGTTCTTC
CASSLIGLAGASSYNEQFF
>.|.|TRBJ1-6|TRBV7-2
TGTGCCAGCAGCTTAGGGCAGGGGAGCTCTTCACCCCTCCACTTT
CASSLGQGSSSPLHF
>TRBD2|.|TRBJ2-5|TRBV5-1
TGCGCCAGCAGCTTGGCCGGGCGGGGGCAAGAGACCCAGTACTTC
CASSLAGRGQETQYF
>.|.|TRBJ1-3|TRBV19
TGTGCCAGCGGAGGGTTTTCAGGAAACACCATATATTTT
CASGGFSGNTIYF
>.|.|TRBJ2-7|TRBV28
TGTGCCAGCAGTAAACATCGGGCAGCCTACGAGCAGTACTTC
CASSKHRAAYEQYF
>.|.|TRBJ2-3|TRBV7-9
TGTGCCGGGCGAAGGGCGGAGAGTAGCACAGATACGCAGTATTTT
CAGRRAESSTDTQYF
>.|few|TRBJ1-2|TRBV30
TGTGCCTGGACCGACGCCGTCAAGAGTGGCTACACCTTC
CAWTDAVKSGYTF
>TRBD2|.|TRBJ2-1|TRBV5-4
TGTGCCAGCAGCGGGACTAGCGACTCCTACAATGAGCAGTTCTTC
CASSGTSDSYNEQFF
>TRBD2|.|TRBJ2-1|TRBV7-9
TGTGCCAGCAGCTTAGAGGGACTAGCAATTAATGAGCAGTTCTTC
CASSLEGLAINEQFF
>.|.|TRBJ2-2|TRBV18
TGTGCCAGCTCAACCGGAGAGCCCCCGAACACCGGGGAGCTGTTTTTT
CASSTGEPPNTGELFF
>.|once|TRBJ2-7|TRBV27
TGTGCCAGCCGTGGCGGTATCGCCAATTACGAGCAGTACTTC
CASRGGIANYEQYF
>TRBD1|.|TRBJ1-5|TRBV7-8
TGTGCCAGCAGCCCCAGGACAGGGAGGAAATTGGGGAGCAATCAGCCCCAGCATTTT
CASSPRTGRKLGSNQPQHF
>.|.|TRBJ2-1|TRBV7-3
TGTGCCAGCAGCTCCCTGGTGAGCTCCTACAATGAGCAGTTCTTC
CASSSLVSSYNEQFF